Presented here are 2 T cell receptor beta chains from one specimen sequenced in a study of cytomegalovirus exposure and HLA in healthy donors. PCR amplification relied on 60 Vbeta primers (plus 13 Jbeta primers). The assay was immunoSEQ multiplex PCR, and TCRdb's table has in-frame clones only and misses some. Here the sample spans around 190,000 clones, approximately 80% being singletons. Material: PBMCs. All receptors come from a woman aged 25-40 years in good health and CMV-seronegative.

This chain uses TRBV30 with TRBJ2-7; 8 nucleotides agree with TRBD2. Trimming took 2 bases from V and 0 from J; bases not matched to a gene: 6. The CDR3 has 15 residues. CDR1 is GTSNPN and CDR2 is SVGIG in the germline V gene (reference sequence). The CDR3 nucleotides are TGTGCCTGGAGTTACGGGGGGGCCAGCTCCTACGAGCAGTACTTC. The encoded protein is CAWSYGGASSYEQYF.

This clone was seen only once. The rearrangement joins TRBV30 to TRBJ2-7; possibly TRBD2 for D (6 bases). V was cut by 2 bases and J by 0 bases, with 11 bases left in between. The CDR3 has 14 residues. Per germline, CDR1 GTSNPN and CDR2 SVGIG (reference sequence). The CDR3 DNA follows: TGTGCCTGGAGTCGCGGGATCCCCTCCTACGAGCAGTACTTC. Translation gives CAWSRGIPSYEQYF.